Detailed here is one T cell receptor (beta chain). This entry is derived from a study of blood T cell repertoires in COVID-19. On the study more broadly: PBMCs, B-cell-depleted T cells, or T cells were the source of the cDNA or gDNA that made up the material.

Here immunoSEQ multiplex PCR was the method, and the copy in TCRdb shows in-frame clones only, minus some. In the table there are about 210,000 clones, approximately 91% of which are singletons. This TCR was recovered from a man aged 35-49 years with acute or convalescent COVID-19. Sequencing input: peripheral blood.

The DNA of the CDR3 is TGCAGCGTTGAATGGTGGACTAGCGGGAGAGACAATGAGCAGTTCTTC. It yields the protein CSVEWWTSGRDNEQFF. The rearrangement joins TRBV29-1 to TRBJ2-1, with 13 bases that match TRBD2. CDR1 and CDR2 (germline): SQVTM, ANQGSEA. The CDR3 is 16 residues long. V gave up 2 bases and J gave up 5 bases; unmatched junction bases: 6.